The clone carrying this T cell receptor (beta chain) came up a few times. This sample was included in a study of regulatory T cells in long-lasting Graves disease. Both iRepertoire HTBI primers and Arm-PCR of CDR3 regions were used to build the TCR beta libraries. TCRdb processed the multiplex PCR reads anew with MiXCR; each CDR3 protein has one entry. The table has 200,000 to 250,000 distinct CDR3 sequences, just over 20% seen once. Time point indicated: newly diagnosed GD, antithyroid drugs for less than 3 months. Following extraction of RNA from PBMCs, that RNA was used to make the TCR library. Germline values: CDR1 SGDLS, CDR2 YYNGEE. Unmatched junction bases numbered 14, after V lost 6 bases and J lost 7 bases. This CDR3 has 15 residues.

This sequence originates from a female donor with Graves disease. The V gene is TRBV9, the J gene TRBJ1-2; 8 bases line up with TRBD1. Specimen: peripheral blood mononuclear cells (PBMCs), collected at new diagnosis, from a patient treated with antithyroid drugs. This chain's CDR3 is CASTPRDQGAIGYTF. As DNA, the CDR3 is TGTGCCAGCACCCCAAGGGACCAGGGGGCGATTGGCTACACCTTC. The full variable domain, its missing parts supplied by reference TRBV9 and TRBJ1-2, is DSGVTQTPKHLITATGQRVTLRCSPRSGDLSVYWYQQSLDQGLQFLIQYYNGEERAKGNILERFSAQQFPDLHSELNLSSLELGDSALYFCASTPRDQGAIGYTFGSGTRLTVV.